This passage covers 2 T cell receptor beta chains from one sample sequenced in a study of graft-versus-host responses after intestinal transplantation. Which antigens these TCRs recognize remains unknown. Only in-frame clones appear in the TCRdb table, and some are missing; sequencing was by immunoSEQ multiplex PCR. In the table there are about 90,000 clones, around 93% of which are singletons. The sample was unstimulated CD4+ T cells sorted from spleen or lymph node cells, taken before transplant. The receptor source for this set is a human donor who was the organ donor for an intestinal transplant.

The CDR3 DNA follows: TGCAGCGTCGGGACTAGCGGACGCTCCTACAATGAGCAGTTCTTC. Its translation: CSVGTSGRSYNEQFF. V gene TRBV29-1 combines with J gene TRBJ2-1; TRBD2 aligns across 11 bases. The V gene's germline CDR1 is SQVTM and CDR2 ANQGSEA. V lost 6 bases, J lost 0 bases, and 4 bases stayed unmatched. The CDR3 has 15 amino acids.

V and J are TRBV29-1 and TRBJ1-6; D perhaps matches TRBD1 (5 bases). Trimming removed 2 bases from V and 13 bases from J, with 21 bases in between. The CDR3 spans 15 residues. The V gene's germline CDR1 is SQVTM and CDR2 ANQGSEA. Here the CDR3 reads CSVEFPGYKVAPLHF. DNA of the CDR3: TGCAGCGTTGAATTTCCAGGGTATAAGGTGGCGCCCCTCCACTTT.